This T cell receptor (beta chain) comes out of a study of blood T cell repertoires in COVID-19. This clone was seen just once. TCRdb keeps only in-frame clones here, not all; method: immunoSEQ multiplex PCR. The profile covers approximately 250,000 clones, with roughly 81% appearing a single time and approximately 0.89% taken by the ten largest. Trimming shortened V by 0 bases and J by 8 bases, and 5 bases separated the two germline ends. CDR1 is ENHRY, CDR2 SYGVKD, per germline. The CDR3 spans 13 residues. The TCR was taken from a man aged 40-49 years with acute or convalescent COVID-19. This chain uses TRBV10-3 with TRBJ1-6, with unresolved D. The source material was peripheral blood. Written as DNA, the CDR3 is TGTGCCATCAGTGAGTCCACGGATTCACCCCTCCACTTT. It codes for CAISESTDSPLHF.